The clone carrying this T cell receptor (beta chain) turned up a few times. The antigen is not known. This sample is drawn from a study of T-cell memory formation after mild COVID-19. The overall study: Across donors, TCR clusters were largely donor specific. Study-level results: For contracting clones, CD4+ ones sat mainly in CM and EM, CD8+ in EMRA. Pre-infection memory harbored some responding clones, suggesting cross-reactive memory joined. The study found balanced CD4/CD8 in clones contracting day 15 to 85 and a CD4+ lean in later expanders.

A single record per CDR3 protein comes from TCRdb applying MiXCR to the 5' RACE reads. Of approximately 430,000 distinct CDR3 sequences in the sample, more than 20% are singletons; the top ten hold around 13%. This clonotype was obtained from an adult woman who had mild COVID-19 (a few samples of this study predate the infection). Cell type and time point are not known. Source material: PBMCs or a T cell subset sorted from them (not recorded which).

The DNA for the CDR3 is TGCAGTGCCGCACGGAGGGATAGGAGTCAAGAGACCCAGTACTTC. Protein: CSAARRDRSQETQYF. The chain couples TRBV20-1 to TRBJ2-5; D possibly corresponds to TRBD2 (6 bases). The CDR3 contains 15 residues. CDR1 is DFQATT, CDR2 SNEGSKA, per germline (reference sequence). V lost 6 bases, J lost 2 bases, and 19 bases lay in between.